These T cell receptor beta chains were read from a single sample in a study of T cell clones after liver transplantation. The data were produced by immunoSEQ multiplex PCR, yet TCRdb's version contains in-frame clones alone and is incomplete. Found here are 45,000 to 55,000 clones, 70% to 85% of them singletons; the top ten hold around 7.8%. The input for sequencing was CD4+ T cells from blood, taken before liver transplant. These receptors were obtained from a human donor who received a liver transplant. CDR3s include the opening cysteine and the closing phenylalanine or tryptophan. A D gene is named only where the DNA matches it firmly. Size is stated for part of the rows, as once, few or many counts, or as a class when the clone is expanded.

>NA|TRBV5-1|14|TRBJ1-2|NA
TGCGCCAGCAGCTTGGTGGGGAGAGACTATGGCTACACCTTC
CASSLVGRDYGYTF
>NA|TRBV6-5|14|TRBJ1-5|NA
TGTGCCAGCAGTTACTCGACAGGCAATCAGCCCCAGCATTTT
CASSYSTGNQPQHF
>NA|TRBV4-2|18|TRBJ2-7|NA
TGTGCCAGCAGCTTCAGGGTAGCAAGTCCCTCCAACGCTTACGAGCAGTACTTC
CASSFRVASPSNAYEQYF
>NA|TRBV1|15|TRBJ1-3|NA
TGCACCAGCAGCCAAGATCGGGTTTCTGGAAACACCATATATTTT
CTSSQDRVSGNTIYF
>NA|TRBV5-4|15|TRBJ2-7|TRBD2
TGTGCCAGCAGCCCCGGGACTAGCGGGGGCTACGAGCAGTACTTC
CASSPGTSGGYEQYF
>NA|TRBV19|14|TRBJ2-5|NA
TGTGCCAGTAGTAAACAGCAGGGGTCGGAGACCCAGTACTTC
CASSKQQGSETQYF
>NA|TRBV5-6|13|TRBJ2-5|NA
TGTGCCAGCAGCTTGAGCGGTCAAGAGACCCAGTACTTC
CASSLSGQETQYF
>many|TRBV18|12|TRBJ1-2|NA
TGTGCCAGCTCGGAGACAGGCTATGGCTACACCTTC
CASSETGYGYTF
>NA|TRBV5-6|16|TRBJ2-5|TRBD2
TGTGCCAGCAGCTTGGTTTCTAGCGGGTACCAAGAGACCCAGTACTTC
CASSLVSSGYQETQYF
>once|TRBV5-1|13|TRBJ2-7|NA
TGCGCCAGCAGCTTGGATACCCCCTACGAGCAGTACTTC
CASSLDTPYEQYF
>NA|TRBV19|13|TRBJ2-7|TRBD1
TGTGCCAGTAGTTCCGGACAGGGACTCGAGCAGTACTTC
CASSSGQGLEQYF
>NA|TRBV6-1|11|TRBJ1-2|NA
TGTGCCAGCAGGGAGCTTTATGGCTACACCTTC
CASRELYGYTF
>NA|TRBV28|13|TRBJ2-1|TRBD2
TGTCTCACAAAGAGCGGGGGGTACAGTGAGCAGTTCTTC
CLTKSGGYSEQFF
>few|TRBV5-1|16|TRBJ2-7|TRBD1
TGCGCCAGCAGCAGAAAACAACGGGACAGGGGTCCCGAGCAGTACTTC
CASSRKQRDRGPEQYF
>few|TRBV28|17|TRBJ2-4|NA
TGTGCCAGCAGTTTCCTCGACAAGACAATAGCCAAAAACATTCAGTACTTC
CASSFLDKTIAKNIQYF
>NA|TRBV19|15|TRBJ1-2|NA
TGTGCCAGTAGTATAGGTCAACAGCCGAACTATGGCTACACCTTC
CASSIGQQPNYGYTF
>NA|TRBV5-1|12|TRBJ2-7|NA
TGCGCCAGCAGCTTGACCAGAGACGAGCAGTACTTC
CASSLTRDEQYF
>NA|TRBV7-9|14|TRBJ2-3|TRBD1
TGTGCCAGCAGCTTGACAGGGGGCACAGATACGCAGTATTTT
CASSLTGGTDTQYF
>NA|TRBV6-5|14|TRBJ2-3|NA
TGTGCCAGCAGGACAGGGAGGAGCACAGATACGCAGTATTTT
CASRTGRSTDTQYF
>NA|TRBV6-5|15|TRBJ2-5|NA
TGTGCCAGCAGCACCGGCCCCAGGGGTCGGGAGACCCAGTACTTC
CASSTGPRGRETQYF
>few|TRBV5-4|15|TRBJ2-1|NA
TGTGCCAGCAGCTCCGCCAGTGGGAGCTACAATGAGCAGTTCTTC
CASSSASGSYNEQFF
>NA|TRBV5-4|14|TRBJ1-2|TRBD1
TGTGCCAGCAGCTTGGGACAGGGGATCTATGGCTACACCTTC
CASSLGQGIYGYTF
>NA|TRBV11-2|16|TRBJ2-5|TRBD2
TGTGCCAGCAGCCCCCAGACTAGCGGAGGGGTGGAGACCCAGTACTTC
CASSPQTSGGVETQYF
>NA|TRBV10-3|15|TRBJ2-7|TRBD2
TGTGCCATCAGTGAGCGGACTAGCGGCCTGTACGAGCAGTACTTC
CAISERTSGLYEQYF
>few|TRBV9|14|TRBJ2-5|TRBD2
TGTGCCAGCAGCCTTCGGACTAGCTTTGAGACCCAGTACTTC
CASSLRTSFETQYF
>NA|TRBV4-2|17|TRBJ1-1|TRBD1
TGTGCCAGCAGCCAAGTAGGATGGGGACAGGGGAACACTGAAGCTTTCTTT
CASSQVGWGQGNTEAFF
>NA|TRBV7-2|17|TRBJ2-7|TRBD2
TGTGCCAGCAGCTTAGATTTTAGCGGGGTCGTCTCCTACGAGCAGTACTTC
CASSLDFSGVVSYEQYF
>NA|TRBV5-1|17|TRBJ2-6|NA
TGCGCCAGCAGTTATATTAGAGGGGGTTATGGGGCCAACGTCCTGACTTTC
CASSYIRGGYGANVLTF
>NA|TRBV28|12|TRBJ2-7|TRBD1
TGTGGAAGCGGACAGGGGTCCTACGAGCAGTACTTC
CGSGQGSYEQYF
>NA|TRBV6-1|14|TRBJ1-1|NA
TGTGCCAGCAGGGCTGAGTGGTCTAACACTGAAGCTTTCTTT
CASRAEWSNTEAFF
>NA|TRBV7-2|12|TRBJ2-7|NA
TGTGCCAGCAGTTCCAGGGCCCTCGAGCAGTACTTC
CASSSRALEQYF
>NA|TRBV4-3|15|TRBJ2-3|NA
TGCGCCAGCAGCCAAGAATTGCGCGGCACAGATACGCAGTATTTT
CASSQELRGTDTQYF
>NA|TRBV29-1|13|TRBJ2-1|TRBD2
TGCAGCGTAATTAGGGTGGCGGGGGGGGAGCAGTTCTTC
CSVIRVAGGEQFF
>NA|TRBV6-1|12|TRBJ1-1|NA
TGTGCCAGCAGTCTTCGTTGGACTGAAGCTTTCTTT
CASSLRWTEAFF
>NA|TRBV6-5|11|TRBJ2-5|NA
TGTGCCAGCAGTTGGGGGGAGACCCAGTACTTC
CASSWGETQYF
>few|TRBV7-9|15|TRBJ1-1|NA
TGTGCCAGCAGAGAGACTCGGGGTATTGGCACTGAAGCTTTCTTT
CASRETRGIGTEAFF
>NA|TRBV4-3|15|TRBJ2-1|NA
TGCGCCAGCAGCCAAGAGGCAGGCATTTACAATGAGCAGTTCTTC
CASSQEAGIYNEQFF
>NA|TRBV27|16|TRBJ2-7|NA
TGTGCCAGCAGTTCATCGACGGGACTCCGGCCGGGCGAGCAGTACTTC
CASSSSTGLRPGEQYF
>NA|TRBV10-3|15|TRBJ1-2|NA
TGTGCCATCAGTGCTCAATCGGACAGCGCCTATGGCTACACCTTC
CAISAQSDSAYGYTF
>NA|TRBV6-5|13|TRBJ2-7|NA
TGTGCCAGCATCTCCATCGGGGGACACGAGCAGTACTTC
CASISIGGHEQYF
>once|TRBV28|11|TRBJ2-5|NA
TGTGCCAGCAGTTTGGGGGAGACCCAGTACTTC
CASSLGETQYF
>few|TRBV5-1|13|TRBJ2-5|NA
TGCGCCAGCAGCTCCCGGGGTGTAAAGACCCAGTACTTC
CASSSRGVKTQYF
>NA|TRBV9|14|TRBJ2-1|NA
TGTGCCAGCAGCGTAGTGTCGGGGGGCGGTGAGCAGTTCTTC
CASSVVSGGGEQFF
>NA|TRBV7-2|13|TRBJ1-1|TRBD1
TGTGCCAGCAGTACGACAGGGGAGACTGAAGCTTTCTTT
CASSTTGETEAFF
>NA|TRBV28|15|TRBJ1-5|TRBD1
TGTGCCAGCACTTCGACAGGGGGAGGAAATCAGCCCCAGCATTTT
CASTSTGGGNQPQHF
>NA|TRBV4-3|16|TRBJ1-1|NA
TGCGCCAGCAGCCAAGTTCCCCTGGCAGGCGACACTGAAGCTTTCTTT
CASSQVPLAGDTEAFF
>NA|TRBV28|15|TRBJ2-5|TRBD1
TGTGCCAGCAGTTTGGGGTCGGGACAGGGGGCCCCCCAGTACTTC
CASSLGSGQGAPQYF
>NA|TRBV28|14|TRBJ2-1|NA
TGTGCCAGCAGTCTCGGTGGGTCCTACAATGAGCAGTTCTTC
CASSLGGSYNEQFF
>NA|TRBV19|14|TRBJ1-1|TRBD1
TGTGCCAGTAGTATTGGAGGGGGCCGGGCTGAAGCTTTCTTT
CASSIGGGRAEAFF
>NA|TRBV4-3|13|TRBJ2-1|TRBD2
TGCGCCAGCAGCCAAACCACGGGGGGTGAGCAGTTCTTC
CASSQTTGGEQFF
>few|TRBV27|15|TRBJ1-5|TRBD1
TGTGCCAGCAGTTTATCGGGACAGAGCAATCAGCCCCAGCATTTT
CASSLSGQSNQPQHF
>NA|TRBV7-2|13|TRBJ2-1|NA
TGTGCCAGCAGCCCCCTTATGAGGGATGAGCAGTTCTTC
CASSPLMRDEQFF
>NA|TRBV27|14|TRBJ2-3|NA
TGTGCCAGCAGCCACTCACGCAGGGCCGATACGCAGTATTTT
CASSHSRRADTQYF
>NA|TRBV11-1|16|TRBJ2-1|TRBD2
TGTGCCAGCAACCAAAACCCTCTAGCGGGATATCATGAGCAGTTCTTC
CASNQNPLAGYHEQFF
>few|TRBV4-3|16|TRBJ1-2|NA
TGCGCCAGCAGCCAAGATTCCCCAAGAGGAACCTATGGCTACACCTTC
CASSQDSPRGTYGYTF